This TCR beta chain was sequenced for a study of Ad26.COV2.S vaccination and SARS-CoV-2 variants. General observations from the study: Vaccine and placebo recipients had comparable breadth of non-spike TCRs.

Trimming shortened V by 4 bases and J by 1 base, and 11 bases separated the two germline ends. CDR3 length equals 14 residues. The germline gives CDR1 SGHNT, CDR2 YYREEE (reference sequence). The sample's treatment: some 19 received Ad26.COV2.S at low or high dose, single or two shots; 5 received placebo; per-sample allocation not given. Vaccine and placebo recipients were sampled on day 63 after the first injection. The shot given was an Ad26 vector that makes Wuhan-strain SARS-CoV-2 spike. Concerning this clone itself: The antigen remains undetermined.

Clones were read by immunoSEQ multiplex PCR, and TCRdb kept only the in-frame ones, dropping some. In the table there are over 350,000 clones, 88% of which are singletons. The V and J genes are TRBV5-4 and TRBJ1-2; no reliable D call. This clonotype originated in a person between 18 and 65 years old who received the Ad26.COV2.S COVID-19 vaccine or a placebo. Material: peripheral blood, obtained in a trial of Ad26.COV2.S vaccine versus placebo. CDR3 DNA: TGTGCCAGCAGCCGCTTCGGTGTTAACTATGGCTACACCTTC. Translating it yields CASSRFGVNYGYTF.